This TCR beta chain was documented in a study of T cells after posttransplantation cyclophosphamide. Study-level points and caveats: Tissue-infiltrating T cells from skin or gut overlapped little with blood T cells.

A marrow graft followed busulfan-fludarabine conditioning, with cyclophosphamide on days +3 and +4. The protocol was immunoSEQ multiplex PCR, while the TCRdb copy is restricted to in-frame clones and leaves out a portion. Observed in the sample are some 16,000 clones, none of them singletons. CDR1 is MDHEN and CDR2 is SYDVKM in the germline V gene. The CDR3 sequence is 14 residues long. Deletions cut 3 bases from V and 4 bases from J, with 9 bases between. This clone was seen repeatedly, ten times or more. Its target is unknown. This material consisted of PBMCs, taken after allogeneic stem cell transplant with posttransplant cyclophosphamide. The V gene is TRBV28, the J gene TRBJ2-2, with D tentatively TRBD2 (5 bases). This clonotype was sampled from a female patient between 30 and 45 years old who received an allogeneic stem cell transplant from a related donor, was CMV-positive, and had no GVHD. The graft donor may account for some of the T cells. CDR3 loop: CASSFEGVTGELFF. The CDR3 DNA reads TGTGCCAGCAGTTTCGAGGGAGTCACCGGGGAGCTGTTTTTT.